This paragraph covers one TCR beta chain sequence. The CDR3 extends over 14 amino acids. The V gene's germline CDR1 is LNHDA and CDR2 SQIVND (reference sequence). V was trimmed by 7 bases and J by 5 bases, leaving 14 bases between them. The source of the sample is a study of shared clonotypes between healthy human individuals. The method was immunoSEQ multiplex PCR; TCRdb's version includes in-frame clones alone and lacks a portion of them. The data hold 2 million to 2.5 million clones, with approximately 93% observed a single time. The rearrangement joins TRBV19 to TRBJ1-4; D call uncertain. The source material was naive CD4+ T cells from PBMCs. Subset here: CD45RA+ positively selected. This TCR came from a man younger than 35 in good health. Some clones in this sample may be carry-over from other donors' samples. The CDR3 DNA sequence: TGTGCCAGTAACATGGCCCCGGGAAATGAAAAACTGTTTTTT. This codes for CASNMAPGNEKLFF.